This passage covers 31 T cell receptor beta chains from one sample sequenced in a study of cytomegalovirus exposure and HLA in healthy donors. Primers for the PCR totalled 60 Vbeta and 13 Jbeta. Method: immunoSEQ multiplex PCR; TCRdb's copy keeps in-frame clones and lacks some. The data hold roughly 61,000 clones, with over 75% observed a single time. Source material: PBMCs. The receptors here all came from a male donor in good health and CMV-seronegative.

The chain uses TRBV4-2 and TRBJ1-2; TRBD1 matches at 9 bases. This CDR3 is built from 16 residues. The ends lost 3 bases at V and 8 bases at J; junction bases unmatched: 13. CDR1 and CDR2 from the germline V gene are LGHNA and YNFKEQ. The CDR3 sequence: CASSHRQGVRSEGYTF. The CDR3, as DNA: TGTGCCAGCAGCCACCGACAGGGGGTGCGGAGTGAGGGCTACACCTTC.

The V call is TRBV19, the J call TRBJ1-1; the D gene is possibly TRBD1 (6 bases). Trimming left V 4 bases short and J 8 bases short, with 20 bases between. The CDR3 sequence is 15 residues long. Germline V gene lookup returns CDR1 LNHDA and CDR2 SQIVND (reference sequence). This CDR3 reads CASSRDRPSGAEAFF. Written as DNA, the CDR3 is TGTGCCAGTAGTAGAGACAGGCCTAGCGGGGCAGAAGCTTTCTTT.

The table lists this clone with a count of one. This is likely a read error, given that the CDR3 carries no conserved phenylalanine or tryptophan at its end. V usage is TRBV7-2 and J usage is TRBJ1-3; no definite D call. Trimming removed 7 bases from V and 4 bases from J, with 14 bases in between. This CDR3 contains 14 residues. Germline CDR1 SGHTA, CDR2 FQGNSA. CDR3 sequence reads: CASTLRVEGNTIYS. In DNA, the CDR3 is TGTGCCAGCACCCTACGGGTCGAAGGAAACACCATATATTCT.

This clone was picked up a small number of times. The chain is built from TRBV9 and TRBJ1-2, with D maybe TRBD1 (6 bases). The V and J ends lost 0 bases and 0 bases respectively, with 15 bases between them. CDR1 SGDLS and CDR2 YYNGEE come from the germline V gene. The CDR3 sequence is 17 residues long. Written as DNA, the CDR3 is TGTGCCAGCAGCGTAGCTATCAGGGGCGAAGCTAACTATGGCTACACCTTC. Translation gives CASSVAIRGEANYGYTF.

V is TRBV19 and J is TRBJ1-5; 7 bases agree with TRBD1. J was trimmed by 8 bases and V by 1 base; bases with no gene match: 5. Germline CDR1 LNHDA, CDR2 SQIVND (reference sequence). CDR3 size: 14 residues. The CDR3 region is CASSIVRGLEPQHF. For the CDR3, the DNA is TGTGCCAGTAGTATAGTGAGGGGGCTGGAGCCCCAGCATTTT.

The V and J genes are TRBV7-9 and TRBJ2-1; D may be TRBD2 (7 bases). Germline loops: CDR1 SEHNR, CDR2 FQNEAQ (reference sequence). The CDR3 spans 14 residues. The ends were cut back, 0 bases at V and 6 bases at J, with 9 bases in the middle. The chain's CDR3 is CASSLAGGRNEQFF. CDR3 nucleotide sequence: TGTGCCAGCAGCTTAGCGGGGGGGCGCAATGAGCAGTTCTTC. Variable domain in full (rest from reference TRBV7-9 and TRBJ2-1): DTGVSQNPRHKITKRGQNVTFRCDPISEHNRLYWYRQTLGQGPEFLTYFQNEAQLEKSRLLSDRFSAERPKGSFSTLEIQRTEQGDSAMYLCASSLAGGRNEQFFGPGTRLTVL.

The chain employs TRBV14 and TRBJ1-4; no reliable D call. Trimming left V 4 bases short and J 8 bases short, with 11 bases between. The CDR3 runs 13 residues. Germline CDR1 is SGHDN and CDR2 is FVKESK. The CDR3 DNA reads TGTGCCAGCAGCCCCAGGAGGTGGGAAAAACTGTTTTTT. It codes for CASSPRRWEKLFF.

This clone turned up a few times. The rearrangement joins TRBV10-3 to TRBJ2-7, with TRBD1 identical over 7 bases. V dropped 0 bases and J dropped 7; count of bases not matched to a gene: 12. Germline values: CDR1 ENHRY, CDR2 SYGVKD. CDR3 length: 16 residues. CDR3 loop: CAISESTGFGVGEQYF. As DNA, the CDR3 is TGTGCCATCAGTGAGTCGACAGGGTTCGGGGTCGGGGAGCAGTACTTC.

The chain couples TRBV29-1 to TRBJ2-7; 8 nucleotides agree with TRBD2. V trimming: 1 base; J trimming: 0 bases; junction bases outside the gene matches: 2. The V gene's germline CDR1 is SQVTM and CDR2 ANQGSEA. The CDR3 loop spans 14 amino acids. CDR3 region: CSVEVAGSSYEQYF. The CDR3 nucleotides read TGCAGCGTTGAAGTAGCGGGGAGCTCCTACGAGCAGTACTTC.

The rearrangement joins TRBV7-3 to TRBJ1-1, with TRBD1 identical over 7 bases. Germline assignment: CDR1 SGHTA and CDR2 FQGTGA. V shed 5 bases and J 5 bases; nucleotides not matched to a gene: 5. The CDR3 runs 13 residues. In nucleotides, the CDR3 is TGTGCCAGCAGCACGTTACAGGGGACTGAAGCTTTCTTT. Translation gives CASSTLQGTEAFF.

The V gene is TRBV2, the J gene TRBJ1-1; 9 nucleotides line up with TRBD1. Germline CDR1 and CDR2: SNHLY and FYNNEI. This CDR3 has 13 amino acids. V lost 7 bases, J lost 6 bases, and 6 bases stayed unmatched. This CDR3 is CASIWTGEAEAFF. CDR3 DNA sequence: TGTGCCAGCATATGGACAGGGGAGGCTGAAGCTTTCTTT. The full variable domain, with the rest looked up from reference TRBV2 and TRBJ1-1, is EPEVTQTPSHQVTQMGQEVILRCVPISNHLYFYWYRQILGQKVEFLVSFYNNEISEKSEIFDDQFSVERPDGSNFTLKIRSTKLEDSAMYFCASIWTGEAEAFFGQGTRLTVV.

This chain links TRBV11-3 with TRBJ2-1; 9 bases agree with TRBD2. The junction had 5 bases not matched to a gene; V was cut back by 1 base and J by 4 bases. From germline, CDR1 is SGHNT and CDR2 YENEEA. The CDR3 covers 16 residues. In nucleotides, the CDR3 is TGTGCCAGCAGCTTAGTGGCTAGCGGGGATTACAATGAGCAGTTCTTC. Residues: CASSLVASGDYNEQFF.

The V and J genes are TRBV7-9 and TRBJ1-5; D uncertain. Germline-derived CDR1 and CDR2 are SEHNR and FQNEAQ (reference sequence). The CDR3 is made up of 15 amino acids. The V end lost 5 bases, the J end lost 6 bases, and 17 bases lay between the germline ends. The CDR3 loop reads CASSPGEGGSQPQHF. CDR3 in DNA: TGTGCCAGCAGCCCGGGCGAGGGCGGATCTCAGCCCCAGCATTTT. Combining the CDR3 with reference TRBV7-9 and TRBJ1-5 gives the whole variable domain DTGVSQNPRHKITKRGQNVTFRCDPISEHNRLYWYRQTLGQGPEFLTYFQNEAQLEKSRLLSDRFSAERPKGSFSTLEIQRTEQGDSAMYLCASSPGEGGSQPQHFGDGTRLSIL.

The V call is TRBV5-1, the J call TRBJ1-3, with 7 bases lining up with TRBD1. V trimming: 3 bases; J trimming: 0 bases; junction bases outside the gene matches: 6. Germline loops: CDR1 SGHRS, CDR2 YFSETQ. This CDR3 has 16 residues. The CDR3 DNA reads TGCGCCAGCAGCTCTACCGGGACAGCCTCTGGAAACACCATATATTTT. This sequence encodes CASSSTGTASGNTIYF. The full variable domain, with the rest looked up from reference TRBV5-1 and TRBJ1-3, is KAGVTQTPRYLIKTRGQQVTLSCSPISGHRSVSWYQQTPGQGLQFLFEYFSETQRNKGNFPGRFSGRQFSNSRSEMNVSTLELGDSALYLCASSSTGTASGNTIYFGEGSWLTVV.

The J gene is TRBJ2-7, the V gene TRBV6-5; D is perhaps TRBD2 (7 bases). The CDR3 runs to 14 residues. Trimming shortened V by 3 bases and J by 5 bases, and 14 bases separated the two germline ends. In germline, CDR1 is MNHEY, CDR2 SVGAGI. CDR3 coding DNA: TGTGCCAGCAGTTATGGGGACGGGGGGCACGAGCAGTACTTC. Translated: CASSYGDGGHEQYF.

The chain combines TRBV7-2 with TRBJ2-5; 8 positions agree with TRBD2. J was trimmed by 5 bases and V by 6 bases; bases with no gene match: 8. CDR3 length equals 14 residues. From germline, CDR1 is SGHTA and CDR2 FQGNSA. CDR3 nucleotide sequence: TGTGCCAGCAGTCTTGCGGGGGGCGTCGAGACCCAGTACTTC. This sequence encodes CASSLAGGVETQYF.

The count of this clone is one. V usage is TRBV5-1 and J usage is TRBJ2-3; the match to TRBD2 covers 14 bases. V gave up 0 bases and J gave up 5 bases; unmatched junction bases: 5. CDR1 and CDR2 from the germline V gene are SGHRS and YFSETQ. The CDR3 covers 17 residues. The CDR3: CASSLAGLAGGQDTQYF. In DNA form, the CDR3 reads TGCGCCAGCAGCTTGGCTGGACTAGCGGGGGGACAAGATACGCAGTATTTT.

V gene TRBV29-1 combines with J gene TRBJ1-4; D is unclear. The V gene's germline CDR1 is SQVTM and CDR2 ANQGSEA. V lost 4 bases, J lost 7 bases, and 16 bases lay in between. CDR3 length: 14 residues. CDR3 nucleotides: TGCAGCGTTGGGGAGGGTGGGAGTAGTGAAAAACTGTTTTTT. Protein: CSVGEGGSSEKLFF.

This clone was seen more than once but under ten times. This chain links TRBV25-1 with TRBJ1-1, with D unresolved. This CDR3 has 15 amino acids. Trimming cost V 6 bases and J 1 base, with 15 bases left between them. Per the germline V gene, CDR1 is MGHDK and CDR2 is SYGVNS. DNA for the CDR3: TGTGCCAGCAGCGTATCTCTGGCGGGGAACACTGAAGCTTTCTTT. Encoded protein: CASSVSLAGNTEAFF.

The chain uses TRBV4-3 and TRBJ1-1; 7 positions match TRBD1. Unmatched junction bases numbered 4, after V lost 1 base and J lost 8 bases. The CDR3 is 13 residues long. Germline V gene lookup returns CDR1 LGHNA and CDR2 YSLEER. The CDR3, as DNA: TGCGCCAGCAGCCAAGTGGTGACAGGGGAAGCTTTCTTT. This codes for CASSQVVTGEAFF.

The chain employs TRBV5-4 and TRBJ2-2; 10 bases are shared with TRBD2. The J segment lost 4 bases and the V segment lost 2 bases, leaving 5 bases of the junction unmatched. The CDR3 has 16 amino acids. CDR1 is SGHNT and CDR2 is YYREEE in the germline V gene (reference sequence). Written as DNA, the CDR3 is TGTGCCAGCAGCTTCATAGCGGGGGGTGGCACCGGGGAGCTGTTTTTT. Translating it yields CASSFIAGGGTGELFF.

This clone was seen a single time. V usage is TRBV4-3 and J usage is TRBJ2-7; 12 bases agree with TRBD1. CDR3 length equals 17 residues. With V trimmed by 0 bases and J by 6 bases, 9 bases remained unmatched. CDR1 LGHNA and CDR2 YSLEER come from the germline V gene. As DNA, the CDR3 is TGCGCCAGCAGCCAAGACCGGGGGACAGGGGGCTTTCGCGAGCAGTACTTC. It codes for CASSQDRGTGGFREQYF.

V gene TRBV5-1 combines with J gene TRBJ2-3, with 9 bases fitting TRBD1. The V and J ends lost 4 bases and 5 bases, in that order; junction bases with no gene match: 8. Germline CDR1 is SGHRS and CDR2 is YFSETQ. The CDR3 spans 15 residues. The CDR3 is CASSEGQGMVDTQYF. CDR3 sequence (DNA): TGCGCCAGCAGCGAGGGACAGGGAATGGTAGATACGCAGTATTTT.

This clone was detected a few times. V usage is TRBV6-1 and J usage is TRBJ1-5, with 8 bases that match TRBD1. Germline CDR1 is MNHNS and CDR2 is SASEGT. This CDR3 region has 15 residues. The J segment lost 2 bases and the V segment lost 4 bases, leaving 4 bases of the junction unmatched. CDR3 in DNA: TGTGCCAGCAGTGGCGGACAGGGCGGCAATCAGCCCCAGCATTTT. Protein sequence: CASSGGQGGNQPQHF.

V and J are TRBV19 and TRBJ1-2; 9 positions match TRBD1. CDR3 length: 13 amino acids. The germline V gene has CDR1 LNHDA and CDR2 SQIVND (reference sequence). V shed 8 bases, J shed 6 bases, and the junction held 7 bases outside the gene matches. The CDR3 DNA is TGTGCCAGTTGTCCGGGACAGGGACATGGCTACACCTTC. Residues: CASCPGQGHGYTF.

The V call is TRBV19, the J call TRBJ1-6, with D perhaps matching TRBD1 (6 bases). Trimming removed 6 bases from V and 0 bases from J, with 12 bases in between. Germline values: CDR1 LNHDA, CDR2 SQIVND (reference sequence). This CDR3 spans 16 amino acids. The CDR3 sequence is CASRKTGSSYNSPLHF. The CDR3 DNA follows: TGTGCCAGTAGAAAAACAGGGAGCTCCTATAATTCACCCCTCCACTTT.

The chain carries TRBV7-3 and TRBJ1-4, with D possibly being TRBD1 (6 bases). Germline CDR1 reads SGHTA; CDR2 reads FQGTGA. CDR3 size: 15 residues. Trimming took 1 base from V and 5 from J, leaving 11 bases between them. CDR3 in amino acids: CASSLRGGGNEKLFF. The CDR3 DNA sequence: TGTGCCAGCAGCTTAAGAGGTGGGGGCAATGAAAAACTGTTTTTT.

V is TRBV7-6 and J is TRBJ1-5; TRBD1 matches 9 bases. CDR1 and CDR2 from the germline V gene are SGHVS and FNYEAQ. V shed 4 bases, J shed 1 base, and the junction held 2 bases outside the gene matches. This CDR3 is 15 amino acids long. The CDR3 spells CASSSGTGSNQPQHF. CDR3 DNA: TGTGCCAGCAGCTCCGGGACAGGGAGCAATCAGCCCCAGCATTTT.

The chain joins TRBV7-2 to TRBJ1-1; 8 bases are shared with TRBD1. V lost 5 bases, J lost 4 bases, and 9 bases stayed unmatched. The CDR3 has 15 amino acids. Germline assignment: CDR1 SGHTA and CDR2 FQGNSA. CDR3 in DNA: TGTGCCAGCAGCCCACCGACAGGGGAAAGCACTGAAGCTTTCTTT. Encoded protein: CASSPPTGESTEAFF.

The rearrangement joins TRBV30 to TRBJ2-1; 9 bases match TRBD2. From germline, CDR1 is GTSNPN and CDR2 SVGIG (reference sequence). The CDR3 has 15 amino acids. Germline trimming cut 0 bases from V and 4 bases from J; bases unmatched to any gene: 4. The chain's CDR3 is CAWSVGTSPYNEQFF. CDR3 coding DNA: TGTGCCTGGAGTGTTGGGACTAGCCCTTACAATGAGCAGTTCTTC.

This chain uses TRBV6-4 with TRBJ2-3; the D gene is possibly TRBD2 (5 bases). V was clipped by 6 bases and J by 1 base, with 8 bases between them. CDR3 length equals 13 residues. Germline CDR1 MRHNA, CDR2 SNTAGT. CDR3 protein: CASSGSGTDTQYF. CDR3 sequence (DNA): TGTGCCAGCAGCGGTAGCGGCACAGATACGCAGTATTTT.